This TCR beta chain was captured in a study of patients and donors after allogeneic stem cell transplantation. Ten or more counts support this clonotype. TCRdb passed the RT-PCR reads through MiXCR, listing each CDR3 protein once. The sample yields roughly 2,500 distinct CDR3 sequences, 3% to 4.5% seen once. The sequencing sample was made of blood, either unsorted or a sorted T cell fraction (not recorded which). This clonotype was sampled from a human donor who was either an allogeneic HSCT recipient or a stem cell or donor lymphocyte infusion donor (not recorded which). It is not recorded whose cells these are; they may come from a transplant donor.

CDR3: CASKSEAGGRETQYF. The DNA of the CDR3 is TGTGCCAGCAAAAGCGAGGCGGGAGGGCGAGAGACCCAGTACTTC. The V call is TRBV19, the J call TRBJ2-5, with 9 bases fitting TRBD2. Germline CDR1 and CDR2: LNHDA and SQIVND (reference sequence). The ends lost 9 bases at V and 4 bases at J; junction bases unmatched: 12. The CDR3 is 15 residues long.